The source of this TCR beta chain is a study of blood T cell repertoires in COVID-19. Study-level information: Sources were T cells, B-cell-depleted T cells, or PBMCs; the material itself was cDNA or gDNA.

V lost 4 bases, J lost 1 base, and 19 bases lay in between. Germline V gene lookup returns CDR1 MNHEY and CDR2 SVGEGT. The CDR3 covers 17 residues. Original handling: The assay estimated nucleated cells by amplifying reference gene primers. The assay was immunoSEQ multiplex PCR, and TCRdb's table has in-frame clones only and misses some. V, J and clone size are taken as reported in that table, and D and trimming were inferred from the DNA itself. Of roughly 200,000 clones listed, 87% were seen once; the top ten hold approximately 2.1%. The chain couples TRBV6-2 or TRBV6-3 to TRBJ1-1; TRBD1 is a possible D gene (5 bases). The clonotype originates from a woman under 40 who had recovered from COVID-19. Source material: PBMCs or T cells enriched from blood (not recorded which). This CDR3 reads CASSSTVRETKNTEAFF. The CDR3 coding sequence is TGTGCCAGCAGTTCGACAGTAAGGGAAACTAAGAACACTGAAGCTTTCTTT.